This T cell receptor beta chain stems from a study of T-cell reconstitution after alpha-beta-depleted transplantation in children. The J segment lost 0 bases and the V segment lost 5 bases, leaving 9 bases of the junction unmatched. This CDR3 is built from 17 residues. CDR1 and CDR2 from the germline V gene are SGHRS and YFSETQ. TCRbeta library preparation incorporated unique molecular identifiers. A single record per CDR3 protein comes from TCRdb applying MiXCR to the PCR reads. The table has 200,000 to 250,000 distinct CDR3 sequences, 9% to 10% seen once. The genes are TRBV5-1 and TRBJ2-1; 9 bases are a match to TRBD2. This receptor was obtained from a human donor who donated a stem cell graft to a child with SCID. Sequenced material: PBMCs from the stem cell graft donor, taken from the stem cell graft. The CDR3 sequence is CASSGSGGQSSYNEQFF. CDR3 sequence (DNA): TGCGCCAGCAGTGGCAGCGGGGGGCAAAGCTCCTACAATGAGCAGTTCTTC.